Presented here are 14 T cell receptor beta chains from one specimen sequenced in a study of response to subunit inactivated influenza vaccine. One entry per CDR3 protein, called by TCRdb with MiXCR from the RT-PCR reads. The table has hundreds of thousands of distinct CDR3 sequences, about 7.6% seen once. Sequencing was performed on PBMCs from blood, taken 23 to 25 months after vaccination. The receptors here all came from a man aged 50 to 75 who received an inactivated influenza vaccine.

This clonotype turned up a few times. The gene calls are TRBV29-1 and TRBJ2-3; unclear D gene. CDR1 SQVTM and CDR2 ANQGSEA come from the germline V gene. CDR3 size: 10 residues. V was cut by 4 bases and J by 3 bases, with 2 bases left in between. CDR3 loop: CSVVTDTQYF. CDR3 sequence (DNA): TGCAGCGTTGTTACAGATACGCAGTATTTT.

There are a few counts of this clonotype. V and J are TRBV10-1 and TRBJ2-1; no clear D gene. The CDR3 spans 19 residues. Trimming removed 5 bases at V and 8 bases at J, with 31 bases between. Looked up from germline, CDR1 is WNHNN and CDR2 is SYGVQD (reference sequence). The chain's CDR3 is CASSPSVVGGSLTVDEQFF. Written as DNA, the CDR3 is TGCGCCAGCAGTCCATCCGTCGTAGGTGGCTCCCTCACTGTGGATGAGCAGTTCTTC.

The table lists this clonotype with many counts. This sequence joins TRBV20-1 and TRBJ2-7; 7 nucleotides line up with TRBD1. With 3 bases clipped from V and 5 bases from J, the junction kept 13 bases outside the gene matches. CDR1 is DFQATT and CDR2 is SNEGSKA in the germline V gene (reference sequence). The CDR3 contains 15 residues. CDR3 loop: CSARRPTGMSNEQYF. The CDR3 DNA follows: TGCAGTGCTAGGAGGCCGACAGGGATGTCAAACGAGCAGTACTTC.

There are many counts of this clonotype. The rearrangement links TRBV7-2 to TRBJ2-7; TRBD2 might be the D (7 bases). Germline V lookup: CDR1 SGHTA, CDR2 FQGNSA. The length of the CDR3 is 15 residues. Trimming removed 4 bases from V and 2 bases from J, with 15 bases in between. The CDR3 protein is CASSYLRGGTYEQYF. CDR3 bases: TGTGCCAGCAGCTATCTAAGGGGGGGGACCTACGAGCAGTACTTC.

This clonotype came up a few times. The J gene is TRBJ2-1, the V gene TRBV3-1; D gene unclear. The length of the CDR3 is 16 residues. V lost 1 base, J lost 4 bases, and 14 bases lay in between. Looked up from germline, CDR1 is LGHDT and CDR2 is YNNKEL (reference sequence). CDR3 sequence reads: CASSQAGRKSYNEQFF. Here the CDR3 DNA reads TGTGCCAGCAGCCAAGCCGGACGGAAGTCATACAATGAGCAGTTCTTC.

The rearrangement joins TRBV20-1 to TRBJ1-2; 8 nucleotides line up with TRBD1. Looked up from germline, CDR1 is DFQATT and CDR2 is SNEGSKA (reference sequence). The CDR3 length is 12 residues. The V and J ends lost 3 bases and 7 bases, in that order; junction bases with no gene match: 4. The CDR3 here is CSASQGASGYTF. DNA for the CDR3: TGCAGTGCTAGTCAGGGGGCAAGTGGCTACACCTTC.

This clonotype was seen repeatedly, ten times or more. V usage is TRBV25-1 and J usage is TRBJ2-1, with no clear D. Germline CDR1 and CDR2: MGHDK and SYGVNS. V lost 3 bases and J 9 bases, leaving 6 bases between the germline ends. The CDR3 spans 11 residues. CDR3 amino acids: CASSEGFEQFF. The CDR3 DNA is TGTGCCAGCAGTGAGGGCTTTGAGCAGTTCTTC.

The chain couples TRBV6-5 to TRBJ2-7; weak D call: TRBD2 (5 bases). Trimming removed 0 bases at V and 4 bases at J, with 10 bases between. This CDR3 has 14 amino acids. Germline loops: CDR1 MNHEY, CDR2 SVGAGI. CDR3 bases: TGTGCCAGCAGTTACTCTTTCAGAGGGTACGAGCAGTACTTC. Protein product: CASSYSFRGYEQYF.

This clonotype is labeled medium-sized. The rearrangement joins TRBV12-3 or TRBV12-4 to TRBJ1-1; 9 bases map to TRBD1. The CDR3 extends over 13 amino acids. With V trimmed by 6 bases and J by 11 bases, 10 bases remained unmatched. CDR3 sequence reads: CASSSLGQGKAFF. CDR3 nucleotides: TGTGCCAGCAGCTCCTTAGGACAGGGGAAGGCTTTCTTT.

This clonotype was seen a few times. The genes are TRBV12-3 or TRBV12-4 and TRBJ2-3; D might be TRBD1 or TRBD2, each matching 7 bases. V was trimmed by 6 bases and J by 7 bases, leaving 11 bases between them. The CDR3 runs to 12 residues. The CDR3 reads CASSRGGYTQYF. The CDR3 nucleotides read TGTGCCAGCAGCAGGGGGGGCTATACGCAGTATTTT.

This clonotype occurred many times. V and J are TRBV7-3 and TRBJ2-3; D not certain. The CDR3 totals 12 residues. Trimming took 5 bases from V and 8 from J, leaving 11 bases between them. Germline assignment: CDR1 SGHTA and CDR2 FQGTGA. The DNA for the CDR3 is TGTGCCAGCAGCCCGAAGACTGGTACGCAGTATTTT. The encoded protein is CASSPKTGTQYF. The full variable domain, in which reference TRBV7-3 and TRBJ2-3 provide the parts outside the CDR3, is GAGVSQTPSNKVTEKGKYVELRCDPISGHTALYWYRQSLGQGPEFLIYFQGTGAADDSGLPNDRFFAVRPEGSVSTLKIQRTERGDSAVYLCASSPKTGTQYFGPGTRLTVL.

V is TRBV18 and J is TRBJ2-7, with D possibly TRBD1 on 5 matching bases. Trimming pared 0 bases from V and 4 bases from J, leaving 7 bases between. This CDR3 region has 13 residues. Per the germline V gene, CDR1 is KGHSH and CDR2 is LQKENI. CDR3 amino acids: CASSPPQGYEQYF. DNA for the CDR3: TGTGCCAGCTCACCACCCCAGGGATACGAGCAGTACTTC. Complete variable domain (other parts from reference TRBV18 and TRBJ2-7): NAGVMQNPRHLVRRRGQEARLRCSPMKGHSHVYWYRQLPEEGLKFMVYLQKENIIDESGMPKERFSAEFPKEGPSILRIQQVVRGDSAAYFCASSPPQGYEQYFGPGTRLTVT.

This clonotype has ten or more counts. The rearrangement joins TRBV29-1 to TRBJ2-7; 7 nucleotides align to TRBD1. This CDR3 comprises 13 residues. Germline V CDR1 and CDR2: SQVTM, ANQGSEA. The V gene end was trimmed by 3 bases and the J gene end by 1 base; junction bases not matched to a gene: 3. In DNA, the CDR3 is TGCAGCGTTGACCTGGGACAGTCCTACGAGCAGTACTTC. Its protein product is CSVDLGQSYEQYF.

A few counts support this clonotype. The chain joins TRBV11-2 to TRBJ2-4, with 9 bases aligning to TRBD2. Losses at the gene ends were 1 base for V and 9 bases for J; bases not matched to a gene: 7. Germline CDR1 SGHAT, CDR2 FQNNGV. The CDR3 contains 15 residues. The CDR3 loop reads CASSLVNAGGPIQYF. The CDR3 DNA follows: TGTGCCAGCAGCTTAGTGAATGCGGGGGGGCCCATTCAGTACTTC.